The 5 T cell receptor beta chains below come from one sample, sequenced in a study of T-cell memory formation after mild COVID-19. TCRdb processed the 5' RACE reads anew with MiXCR; each CDR3 protein has one entry. This sample carries almost 550,000 distinct CDR3 sequences, about a fifth of them seen once, and the ten largest clones take around an eighth. Sequenced material: PBMCs or a T cell subset sorted from them (not recorded which). The receptors here all came from an adult woman who had mild COVID-19 (a few samples of this study predate the infection). Cell type and time point are not known.

The rearrangement joins TRBV30 to TRBJ2-7; tentative D call: TRBD2 (5 bases). Trimming cost V 4 bases and J 5 bases, with 18 bases left between them. The CDR3 extends over 14 amino acids. Germline V gene data show CDR1 as GTSNPN and CDR2 as SVGIG (reference sequence). The CDR3: CAWTSGITPHEQYF. Here the CDR3 DNA reads TGTGCCTGGACCTCCGGGATCACTCCCCACGAGCAGTACTTC.

The V call is TRBV23-1, the J call TRBJ1-2; D unclear. TRBV23-1 has ORF status, its function being uncertain. The CDR3 has 15 residues. V was pared by 0 bases and J by 4 bases, with 12 bases between. The DNA for the CDR3 is TGCGCCAGCAGTCAATCTCCGACCCAAAGCTATGGCTACACCTTC. Its protein product is CASSQSPTQSYGYTF.

The chain carries TRBV27 and TRBJ2-7; TRBD1 agrees at 7 bases. V dropped 2 bases and J dropped 2; count of bases not matched to a gene: 6. The CDR3 contains 15 residues. CDR1 MNHEY and CDR2 SMNVEV come from the germline V gene (reference sequence). The chain's CDR3 is CASSLQGGRTYEQYF. The CDR3 DNA is TGTGCCAGCAGTTTACAAGGGGGCCGAACCTACGAGCAGTACTTC.

This chain joins TRBV27 and TRBJ1-1; TRBD1 is a possible D gene (5 bases). The V and J ends lost 8 bases and 3 bases respectively, with 16 bases between them. The CDR3 has 14 amino acids. Germline V gene lookup returns CDR1 MNHEY and CDR2 SMNVEV (reference sequence). The CDR3 protein is CASGSGTGDTEAFF. In nucleotides, the CDR3 is TGTGCCAGCGGTTCCGGGACGGGGGACACTGAAGCTTTCTTT.

Only a few counts were recorded for this clonotype. V and J are TRBV27 and TRBJ2-7, with TRBD2 identical over 9 bases. The length of the CDR3 is 16 residues. Trimming cost V 3 bases and J 0 bases; bases outside gene matches: 6. Germline V gene lookup returns CDR1 MNHEY and CDR2 SMNVEV (reference sequence). The DNA for the CDR3 is TGTGCCAGCAGTTTCGACAGCGGGGGGCTCTCCTACGAGCAGTACTTC. Amino acids: CASSFDSGGLSYEQYF.